The 5 T cell receptor beta chains below all came from one sample that was sequenced in a study of identical twins. A single record per CDR3 protein comes from TCRdb applying MiXCR to the 5' RACE reads. The sample carries roughly 350,000 distinct CDR3 sequences, 12% recorded once. The same specimen was also included in a second study, on yellow fever vaccine responses in identical twins.

The material sequenced was CD8+ T cells sorted from blood. The source is a woman between 18 and 29 years old in good health.

This chain links TRBV27 with TRBJ2-1; 9 nucleotides align to TRBD2. This CDR3 is 15 amino acids long. Germline values: CDR1 MNHEY, CDR2 SMNVEV (reference sequence). Unmatched junction bases numbered 9, after V lost 8 bases and J lost 4 bases. The DNA of the CDR3 is TGTGCCAGCTATTCACTAGCGGGCTTGTACAATGAGCAGTTCTTC. Its protein is CASYSLAGLYNEQFF.

There are a few counts of this clonotype. The chain combines TRBV29-1 with TRBJ2-1; 9 nucleotides agree with TRBD2. After removal of 5 bases from V and 3 bases from J, the junction contained 5 bases not matched to a gene. CDR3 length equals 14 residues. Germline lookup yields CDR1 SQVTM and CDR2 ANQGSEA. The CDR3, as DNA: TGCAGCGTTAGGCGGGAGGGCCTCTACAATGAGCAGTTCTTC. Amino acids: CSVRREGLYNEQFF.

This clonotype was picked up a small number of times. The V and J genes are TRBV5-6 and TRBJ2-1, with D tentatively TRBD1 or TRBD2 (5 bases each). V lost 2 bases and J 4 bases, leaving 10 bases between the germline ends. The CDR3 length is 14 residues. Germline assignment: CDR1 SGHDT and CDR2 YYEEEE. As DNA, the CDR3 is TGTGCCAGCAGCTTTACGGGGCCATACAATGAGCAGTTCTTC. This encodes CASSFTGPYNEQFF.

This clonotype was seen more than once but under ten times. CDR3 sequence: CASSLDSTGEAFF. The CDR3 nucleotides read TGCGCCAGCAGCTTGGATTCGACTGGTGAAGCTTTCTTT. V and J are TRBV5-1 and TRBJ1-1; D not certain. The CDR3 consists of 13 residues. CDR1 is SGHRS, CDR2 YFSETQ, per germline. The V end was cut by 0 bases, the J end by 7 bases, with 10 bases between.

This chain connects TRBV7-8 to TRBJ2-3; 11 nucleotides align to TRBD2. Trimming removed 5 bases from V and 0 bases from J; junction bases left unmatched: 4. Germline V CDR1 and CDR2: SGHVS, FQNEAQ. This CDR3 is built from 16 residues. CDR3 sequence reads: CASSASGGLSTDTQYF. DNA for the CDR3: TGTGCCAGCAGCGCTAGCGGGGGGCTCAGCACAGATACGCAGTATTTT.